This T cell receptor beta chain was captured by sequencing in a study of spatial heterogeneity in lung cancer. Whole-study context: The 65 or so donors had untreated early-stage non-small cell lung cancer. Beta-chain sequences consistently outnumbered alpha-chain sequences in detection. Any follow-up PBMC samples that were available went on to be sequenced, and the median time to follow-up was two to three years after resection.

Sample time point: blood at routine non-recurrence follow-up after resection. Extraction of whole RNA from tumor, nontumor lung or frozen PBMC preceded unsorted sequencing. TCRdb redid the calling of the 5' RACE reads with MiXCR, one entry per CDR3 protein. Of around 98,000 distinct CDR3 sequences listed, roughly 21% are singletons. The CDR3 covers 14 residues. Trimming left V 0 bases short and J 5 bases short, with 11 bases between. Germline V gives CDR1 SGHRS, CDR2 YFSETQ. The chain employs TRBV5-1 and TRBJ2-5; D call uncertain. The TCR comes from a male donor with early-stage non-small cell lung cancer. The material sequenced was PBMCs, taken at follow-up. In nucleotides, the CDR3 is TGCGCCAGCAGCTTGGATACGCCCAGGGAGACCCAGTACTTC. Translating gives CASSLDTPRETQYF. The variable domain in full, completed from reference TRBV5-1 and TRBJ2-5, reads KAGVTQTPRYLIKTRGQQVTLSCSPISGHRSVSWYQQTPGQGLQFLFEYFSETQRNKGNFPGRFSGRQFSNSRSEMNVSTLELGDSALYLCASSLDTPRETQYFGPGTRLLVL.